The source of this T cell receptor (beta chain) is a study of response to subunit inactivated influenza vaccine (dated by TCRdb to about 2018). With regard to the full study: Deep quantitative profiling of the T cell receptor repertoire was used in the study to follow responses to a trivalent subunit inactivated influenza vaccine. Study-level results and caveats: According to the authors, only a limited number of new T cells may be recruited by each seasonal influenza vaccination.

Library generation was performed with RT-PCR. For sequencing, an Illumina HiSeq 2500 was employed. TCRdb passed the public sequencing reads through fastp at Q25 and MiXCR, retaining productive beta sequences. Each CDR3 protein appears once, grouped with its most common genes and DNA. The sample profile shows under 850,000 distinct CDR3 sequences; about 18% of them were found once. Approximately 10% of the sample lies in the top ten. The CDR3 spans 16 residues, from the cysteine through the phenylalanine. Just the 48-base CDR3 DNA is kept, in frame starting at base 1. CDR1 SGHKS and CDR2 YYEKEE are derived from the germline V gene (reference sequence). Trimming costs V 4 bases and J 0 bases, and their ends lie 14 bases apart. This clonotype was found many times. It has no known antigen specificity. No clone much larger than this one lies a single base away; base qualities are absent.

The clonotype originates from a man aged 50-60 years who received an inactivated influenza vaccine. Donor details come from another sample of the same person, matched by shared clones. The rearranged segments are TRBV5-5 and TRBJ1-5, and TRBD1 may be the D gene, going by 6 matching bases. Sequencing was performed on PBMCs from blood, taken more than 4 days after vaccination. The CDR3 region reads CASSPLPGDSNQPQHF. The DNA sequence follows: TGTGCCAGCAGCCCTCTCCCAGGGGATAGCAATCAGCCCCAGCATTTT.